Shown below are 20 T cell receptor beta chains from a single sample sequenced in a study of shared clonotypes between healthy human individuals. TCRdb keeps only in-frame clones here, not all; method: immunoSEQ multiplex PCR. This table holds roughly 2,300,000 clones, around 90% found once. The sample taken for sequencing was naive CD4+ T cells from PBMCs. Subset reported: CD45RA+ positively selected. The receptors were gathered from a man between 18 and 29 years old in good health. Some clones in this sample may be carry-over from other donors' samples.

The chain combines TRBV5-1 with TRBJ2-3; TRBD2 aligns across 9 bases. Germline V lookup: CDR1 SGHRS, CDR2 YFSETQ. V lost 4 bases and J lost 2; bases outside the gene matches: 11. The CDR3 has 17 residues. CDR3 protein: CASSSGGWTRITDTQYF. CDR3 nucleotide sequence: TGCGCCAGCAGCAGCGGGGGGTGGACTAGGATCACAGATACGCAGTATTTT.

The chain recombines TRBV27 with TRBJ1-2; D may be TRBD1 (5 bases). CDR1 and CDR2 (germline): MNHEY, SMNVEV (reference sequence). The CDR3 spans 19 residues. V gave up 5 bases and J gave up 0 bases, with 25 bases separating them. The CDR3 DNA reads TGTGCCAGCAGTGGGTCGGTCGGGAGGCAGGGCGTCCCTAACTATGGCTACACCTTC. This translates into CASSGSVGRQGVPNYGYTF.

This chain links TRBV28 with TRBJ1-5, with D perhaps matching TRBD1 (6 bases). There are 17 residues in the CDR3. Germline V gene data show CDR1 as MDHEN and CDR2 as SYDVKM. V was pared by 6 bases and J by 5 bases, with 23 bases between. CDR3 loop: CASSQDPTGYFDQPQHF. The CDR3 region has the DNA TGTGCCAGCAGCCAAGATCCCACAGGGTATTTCGATCAGCCCCAGCATTTT.

Of note for this clone: Other nucleotide sequences in the sample specify the same CDR3. The rearrangement links TRBV18 to TRBJ2-7; TRBD2 matches 11 bases. V shed 1 base and J 5 bases; nucleotides not matched to a gene: 1. This CDR3 has 14 amino acids. Germline V gene lookup returns CDR1 KGHSH and CDR2 LQKENI. The CDR3 loop is CASSPLAGGHEQYF. CDR3 in DNA: TGTGCCAGCTCACCACTAGCGGGAGGGCACGAGCAGTACTTC.

The V gene is TRBV15, the J gene TRBJ2-1; the match to TRBD2 covers 10 bases. Germline CDR1 is LNHNV and CDR2 is YYDKDF (reference sequence). The CDR3 has 16 amino acids. V lost 0 bases and J lost 7; bases outside the gene matches: 6. CDR3 sequence: CATSREGSGRSNEQFF. In nucleotides, the CDR3 is TGTGCCACCAGCAGAGAGGGTAGCGGGAGGAGTAATGAGCAGTTCTTC.

With regard to this clone: The sample holds other DNA sequences that translate to the same CDR3. The chain uses TRBV6-6 and TRBJ2-5; D is undetermined. This CDR3 is 11 amino acids long. The V and J ends lost 5 bases and 5 bases respectively, with 6 bases between them. CDR1 is MNHNY, CDR2 SVGAGI, per germline (reference sequence). The CDR3 sequence is CASSPRETQYF. As DNA, the CDR3 is TGTGCCAGCAGTCCCCGGGAGACCCAGTACTTC.

The chain joins TRBV29-1 to TRBJ2-1; D is perhaps TRBD1 or TRBD2 (5 bases each). Trimming stripped 6 bases from V and 3 bases from J, with 15 bases between. Germline V CDR1 and CDR2: SQVTM, ANQGSEA. This CDR3 contains 14 residues. The CDR3 sequence is CSVGPLLYYNEQFF. CDR3 coding DNA: TGCAGCGTGGGACCCCTCCTATACTACAATGAGCAGTTCTTC.

This sequence joins TRBV7-9 and TRBJ1-5; 7 bases agree with TRBD1. With 5 bases clipped from V and 12 bases from J, the junction kept 10 bases outside the gene matches. Germline assignment: CDR1 SEHNR and CDR2 FQNEAQ (reference sequence). The CDR3 has 13 residues. The CDR3 loop reads CASSPGTVEHQHF. CDR3 coding DNA: TGTGCCAGCAGCCCCGGGACAGTTGAGCACCAGCATTTT.

The chain has TRBV30 and TRBJ2-3, with 8 bases that match TRBD1. The length of the CDR3 is 13 residues. CDR1 is GTSNPN, CDR2 SVGIG, per germline (reference sequence). J lost 6 bases, V lost 4 bases, and 6 bases had no gene match. The CDR3 coding sequence is TGTGCCTGGACCCAGGGGGCCGCGGATACGCAGTATTTT. Residues: CAWTQGAADTQYF.

The chain couples TRBV7-6 to TRBJ1-1; tentative D call: TRBD1 (5 bases). The germline gives CDR1 SGHVS, CDR2 FNYEAQ. The CDR3 has 16 residues. V was shortened by 6 bases and J by 1 base, with 18 bases between the two germline ends. This chain's CDR3 is CASSRTPQTGNTEAFF. CDR3 DNA: TGTGCCAGCAGTCGAACCCCCCAAACAGGGAACACTGAAGCTTTCTTT.

This rearrangement joins TRBV5-6 to TRBJ2-2; 11 positions agree with TRBD1. This CDR3 contains 16 residues. Germline V gene data show CDR1 as SGHDT and CDR2 as YYEEEE. Losses at the gene ends were 1 base for V and 5 bases for J; bases not matched to a gene: 4. Here the CDR3 reads CASSLFGDRGTGELFF. As DNA, the CDR3 is TGTGCCAGCAGCTTGTTTGGGGACAGGGGGACCGGGGAGCTGTTTTTT.

The rearrangement uses TRBV18 and TRBJ2-7; TRBD2 matches at 9 bases. With V trimmed by 3 bases and J by 3 bases, 3 bases remained unmatched. This CDR3 has 14 amino acids. Germline V gene lookup returns CDR1 KGHSH and CDR2 LQKENI. CDR3: CASSPGTSYYEQYF. The CDR3 coding sequence is TGTGCCAGCTCACCCGGGACTAGCTACTACGAGCAGTACTTC.

The DNA for the CDR3 is TGTGCCAGCAGTCGGCCAGATACGCAGTATTTT. Its translation: CASSRPDTQYF. This chain joins TRBV11-2 and TRBJ2-3; D uncertain. Germline V gene sequence: CDR1 SGHAT, CDR2 FQNNGV. The CDR3 is 11 amino acids. The V gene lost 6 bases and the J gene lost 4 bases, with 5 bases spanning the gap.

This clone was detected a few times. The same CDR3 can be traced to other DNA sequences in this sample. The chain uses TRBV29-1 and TRBJ1-1; unclear D gene. V lost 3 bases to trimming and J lost 0 bases, with 8 bases between them. The CDR3 consists of 13 residues. Germline CDR1 SQVTM, CDR2 ANQGSEA. In DNA, the CDR3 is TGCAGCGTTGAGCGCAAATTGAACACTGAAGCTTTCTTT. Its protein is CSVERKLNTEAFF.

The chain couples TRBV5-1 to TRBJ2-7, with 13 bases identical to TRBD2. Germline V lookup: CDR1 SGHRS, CDR2 YFSETQ. This CDR3 has 14 residues. V shed 6 bases, J shed 3 bases, and the junction held 3 bases outside the gene matches. The CDR3 sequence: CASTGLAGVYEQYF. CDR3 DNA: TGCGCCAGCACCGGACTAGCGGGAGTCTACGAGCAGTACTTC.

V and J are TRBV11-3 and TRBJ2-1; perhaps D is TRBD1 or TRBD2 (5 bases each). The CDR3 runs to 13 residues. The V end was cut by 1 base, the J end by 10 bases, with 11 bases between. Germline lookup yields CDR1 SGHNT and CDR2 YENEEA. The CDR3 coding sequence is TGTGCCAGCAGCTTAGGAGGGGCCGGGGAGCAGTTCTTC. Residues: CASSLGGAGEQFF.

A single count supports this clone. The chain employs TRBV2 and TRBJ2-1, with D uncertain. The CDR3 covers 12 residues. V was cut by 7 bases and J by 6 bases, with 10 bases left in between. Per germline, CDR1 SNHLY and CDR2 FYNNEI. CDR3 DNA sequence: TGTGCCAGCATTAGTCAACGCAATGAGCAGTTCTTC. Translation gives CASISQRNEQFF.

The J gene is TRBJ2-3, the V gene TRBV28, with 9 bases lining up with TRBD1. The CDR3 length is 15 residues. The ends lost 7 bases at V and 4 bases at J; junction bases unmatched: 9. The germline V gene has CDR1 MDHEN and CDR2 SYDVKM. CDR3 sequence reads: CASITPGQGPDTQYF. As DNA, the CDR3 is TGTGCCAGCATCACCCCGGGACAGGGTCCAGATACGCAGTATTTT.

This chain links TRBV7-2 with TRBJ2-3; D gene ambiguous. V was shortened by 5 bases and J by 1 base, with 10 bases between the two germline ends. The CDR3 length is 14 residues. Germline V lookup: CDR1 SGHTA, CDR2 FQGNSA. This CDR3 is CASSLSIGTDTQYF. CDR3 in DNA: TGTGCCAGCAGCCTCAGCATTGGCACAGATACGCAGTATTTT.

The V and J genes are TRBV5-6 and TRBJ1-2; 9 bases fit TRBD1. Germline V lookup: CDR1 SGHDT, CDR2 YYEEEE. Germline trimming cut 4 bases from V and 8 bases from J; bases unmatched to any gene: 12. This CDR3 is 15 amino acids long. CDR3 sequence: CASSLYAGQGHGYTF. CDR3 nucleotide sequence: TGTGCCAGCAGCCTTTACGCGGGACAGGGCCACGGCTACACCTTC.